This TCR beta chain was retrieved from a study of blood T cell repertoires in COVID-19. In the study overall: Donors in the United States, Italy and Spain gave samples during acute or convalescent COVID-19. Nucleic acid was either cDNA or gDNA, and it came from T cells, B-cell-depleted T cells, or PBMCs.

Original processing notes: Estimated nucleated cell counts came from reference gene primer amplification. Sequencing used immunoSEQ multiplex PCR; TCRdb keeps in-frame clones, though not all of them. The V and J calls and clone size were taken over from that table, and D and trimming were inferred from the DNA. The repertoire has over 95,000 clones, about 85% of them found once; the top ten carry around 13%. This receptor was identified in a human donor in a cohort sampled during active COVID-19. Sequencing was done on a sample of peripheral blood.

The CDR3, as DNA: TGTGCCAGCAGCTTATTCAGGGAGGGCAATCAGCCCCAGCATTTT. Translated: CASSLFREGNQPQHF. J is TRBJ1-5 and V is TRBV7-2; weak D call: TRBD1 (5 bases). The CDR3 is 15 residues long. Germline V gives CDR1 SGHTA, CDR2 FQGNSA. Trimming stripped 2 bases from V and 2 bases from J, with 10 bases between.